This TCR beta chain is from a study of shared clonotypes between healthy human individuals. Looking at the study overall: With ages of 18 to 49, the donors were two women and a few men.

This table comes from immunoSEQ multiplex PCR, and its TCRdb copy is limited to in-frame clones, with some not included. The data hold roughly 2 million clones, with 85% to 95% observed a single time. The TCR sequence derives from a man aged 18 to 29 in good health. The specimen was naive CD4+ T cells sorted from blood. Noted subset: CD45RA+ positively selected.

CDR3 region: CASSSLGTDTQYF. Written as DNA, the CDR3 is TGTGCCAGCAGCTCCCTAGGAACAGATACGCAGTATTTT. This sequence joins TRBV7-3 and TRBJ2-3; D is unresolved. CDR3 size: 13 residues. V was shortened by 4 bases and J by 3 bases, with 8 bases between the two germline ends. The germline CDR1 and CDR2 sequences are SGHTA and FQGTGA.